The 31 T cell receptor beta chains presented below share a single source sample, sequenced in a study of T cell repertoires in cytomegalovirus infection. TCRdb ran MiXCR on the reads and lists one entry per CDR3 protein. This sample has roughly 760,000 distinct CDR3 sequences, with 35% to 45% found just once. The sequencing sample was made of PBMCs. These receptors came from a human donor in good health (CMV status not recorded). Some clones in this sample may be carry-over from other donors' samples.

The J gene is TRBJ1-3, the V gene TRBV27, with D unclear. The CDR3 totals 15 residues. V lost 8 bases to trimming and J lost 0 bases, with 14 bases between them. Germline values: CDR1 MNHEY, CDR2 SMNVEV (reference sequence). The CDR3 spells CASRPGRSSGNTIYF. The CDR3 bases are TGTGCCAGCCGTCCCGGTAGGAGCTCTGGAAACACCATATATTTT.

The chain recombines TRBV7-2 with TRBJ2-7, with 9 bases identical to TRBD1. With 0 bases clipped from V and 2 bases from J, the junction kept 5 bases outside the gene matches. This CDR3 region has 16 residues. CDR1 SGHTA and CDR2 FQGNSA come from the germline V gene. CDR3 DNA sequence: TGTGCCAGCAGCTTAGCTGGGACAGGGCGGACCTACGAGCAGTACTTC. It yields the protein CASSLAGTGRTYEQYF.

This clonotype was picked up a small number of times. CDR3 sequence reads: CASSWELAGANEQFF. CDR3 nucleotide sequence: TGTGCCAGCAGTTGGGAACTAGCGGGGGCCAATGAGCAGTTCTTC. The V and J genes are TRBV6-6 and TRBJ2-1; 11 bases agree with TRBD2. Germline CDR1 is MNHNY and CDR2 is SVGAGI (reference sequence). V lost 4 bases to trimming and J lost 6 bases; unmatched junction nucleotides: 5. This CDR3 region has 15 residues.

This clonotype turned up a few times. The chain uses TRBV27 and TRBJ2-5, with D possibly TRBD2 on 7 matching bases. The CDR3 consists of 14 residues. With 3 bases removed from V and 5 bases from J, the gap between germline ends came to 13 bases. Per the germline V gene, CDR1 is MNHEY and CDR2 is SMNVEV (reference sequence). The CDR3 sequence: CASSFWGGLETQYF. The CDR3 coding sequence is TGTGCCAGCAGTTTTTGGGGGGGCCTCGAGACCCAGTACTTC.

The sample holds many counts of this clonotype. The chain couples TRBV12-3 or TRBV12-4 to TRBJ2-7; D perhaps matches TRBD1 (6 bases). This CDR3 has 14 residues. Deletions cut 3 bases from V and 3 bases from J, with 12 bases between. The CDR3 sequence is CASSFSRGHYEQYF. The CDR3 DNA reads as TGTGCCAGCAGTTTTTCCAGGGGCCACTACGAGCAGTACTTC.

Only a few counts were recorded for this clonotype. The chain couples TRBV27 to TRBJ2-6; D may correspond to TRBD1 or TRBD2 (5 bases each). Germline V gene data show CDR1 as MNHEY and CDR2 as SMNVEV (reference sequence). V was cut by 4 bases and J by 1 base, with 17 bases left in between. This CDR3 has 18 amino acids. CDR3 sequence: CASSSGRVVESGANVLTF. The CDR3 DNA follows: TGTGCCAGCAGTTCGGGGCGGGTCGTTGAATCTGGGGCCAACGTCCTGACTTTC.

This clonotype has at least ten counts. This chain connects TRBV7-2 to TRBJ1-1, with a tentative D call TRBD1 (5 bases). Trimming stripped 5 bases from V and 0 bases from J, with 19 bases between. Germline CDR1 SGHTA, CDR2 FQGNSA. The CDR3 has 17 amino acids. CDR3 in amino acids: CASSPRNRGRLNTEAFF. For the CDR3, the DNA is TGTGCCAGCAGCCCCAGAAATCGGGGCAGACTGAACACTGAAGCTTTCTTT.

The chain recombines TRBV5-1 with TRBJ2-3; D gene uncertain. The length of the CDR3 is 12 residues. Germline CDR1 is SGHRS and CDR2 is YFSETQ. V lost 5 bases and J 2 bases, leaving 6 bases between the germline ends. The CDR3 loop reads CASRPHTDTQYF. The CDR3 coding sequence is TGCGCCAGCAGACCTCACACAGATACGCAGTATTTT. Supplemented by reference TRBV5-1 and TRBJ2-3, the full variable domain reads KAGVTQTPRYLIKTRGQQVTLSCSPISGHRSVSWYQQTPGQGLQFLFEYFSETQRNKGNFPGRFSGRQFSNSRSEMNVSTLELGDSALYLCASRPHTDTQYFGPGTRLTVL.

Turning to this clonotype: A much larger clone lies one base from this, so it may be a read error. This chain joins TRBV11-1 and TRBJ2-1; the D gene could be TRBD1 or TRBD2 (5 bases each). The CDR3 totals 15 residues. Germline V gene sequence: CDR1 SGHAT, CDR2 FQDESV (reference sequence). V was shortened by 2 bases and J by 0 bases, with 8 bases between the two germline ends. The CDR3 is CASSLWGNSYNEQFF. The CDR3 DNA reads as TGTGCCAGCAGCTTATGGGGGAACTCCTACAATGAGCAGTTCTTC.

Notes on this clonotype: At one end, the junction sequence differs from germline, possibly due to a read error. The CDR3 sequence is CASSLDTGRHQPHHF. DNA of the CDR3: TGTGCCAGCAGCTTAGATACAGGGAGGCATCAGCCCCACCATTTT. The chain joins TRBV7-2 to TRBJ1-5, with a possible D match to TRBD1 (6 bases). From germline, CDR1 is SGHTA and CDR2 FQGNSA. The CDR3 is 15 residues long.

This clonotype appeared once. This chain connects TRBV5-1 to TRBJ2-3; 10 bases map to TRBD2. CDR3 length: 16 amino acids. CDR1 is SGHRS and CDR2 is YFSETQ in the germline V gene. V lost 0 bases, J lost 2 bases, and 3 bases stayed unmatched. Here the CDR3 reads CASSLASGGATDTQYF. CDR3 DNA: TGCGCCAGCAGCTTGGCCAGCGGGGGGGCCACAGATACGCAGTATTTT.

This clonotype was found once. The rearrangement joins TRBV12-3 or TRBV12-4 to TRBJ1-1; TRBD1 matches 8 bases. CDR3 length equals 14 residues. V lost 7 bases to trimming and J lost 4 bases; unmatched junction nucleotides: 8. CDR3 in DNA: TGTGCCAGCAAGGGACAGGCGAAGGTCACTGAAGCTTTCTTT. Translation: CASKGQAKVTEAFF.

Only a few counts were recorded for this clonotype. J is TRBJ1-1 and V is TRBV28, with D unclear. The length of the CDR3 is 15 residues. V lost 6 bases and J 2 bases, leaving 16 bases between the germline ends. Germline V gene sequence: CDR1 MDHEN, CDR2 SYDVKM. CDR3: CASRTAGNQNTEAFF. As DNA, the CDR3 is TGTGCCAGCAGGACGGCGGGAAACCAAAACACTGAAGCTTTCTTT.

V usage is TRBV20-1 and J usage is TRBJ1-2; no clear D gene. This CDR3 region has 10 residues. CDR1 and CDR2 from the germline V gene are DFQATT and SNEGSKA (reference sequence). Between the trimmed V and J ends, which lost 6 bases and 8 bases, there was a span of 10 bases. This CDR3 reads CSAVPRGYTF. The CDR3 DNA reads TGCAGTGCGGTCCCGCGGGGCTACACCTTC.

The chain carries TRBV19 and TRBJ2-3, with a possible D match to TRBD2 (6 bases). Trimming took off 6 bases at V and 4 bases at J, with 23 bases between the two ends. Germline CDR1 reads LNHDA; CDR2 reads SQIVND (reference sequence). The CDR3 is 17 amino acids. This CDR3 reads CASSFAGGKEGPDTQYF. CDR3 coding DNA: TGTGCCAGTAGCTTCGCCGGCGGGAAAGAGGGCCCAGATACGCAGTATTTT.

The chain is built from TRBV5-1 and TRBJ2-5; D possibly corresponds to TRBD2 (6 bases). This CDR3 has 14 residues. The germline V gene encodes CDR1 SGHRS and CDR2 YFSETQ. Trimming removed 3 bases from V and 5 bases from J, with 14 bases in between. The CDR3 DNA follows: TGCGCCAGCAGCTCCCGGGACTTCCCGGAGACCCAGTACTTC. Its protein is CASSSRDFPETQYF.

This clonotype was seen many times. A junction boundary mismatches the germline segment, possibly from a read error. The chain links TRBV7-2 to TRBJ2-7; 11 nucleotides line up with TRBD2. This CDR3 is built from 14 residues. Looked up from germline, CDR1 is SGHTA and CDR2 is FQGNSA. The CDR3 loop is CASTLAGGPYEQYF. CDR3 in DNA: TGTGCCAGCACCTTAGCGGGAGGGCCCTACGAGCAGTACTTC.

This sequence joins TRBV11-2 and TRBJ1-4; 7 positions match TRBD1. Trimming at V came to 5 bases and at J to 5 bases, leaving 8 bases not matched to a gene. The CDR3 has 15 amino acids. Germline CDR1 is SGHAT and CDR2 is FQNNGV. DNA of the CDR3: TGTGCCAGCAGCCAGCCGGACAGGCGGAATGAAAAACTGTTTTTT. Its protein product is CASSQPDRRNEKLFF.

In its sample, this clonotype was seen a few times. The chain recombines TRBV27 with TRBJ2-3, with TRBD2 matching over 11 bases. The CDR3 is 18 residues long. The germline gives CDR1 MNHEY, CDR2 SMNVEV (reference sequence). The V gene end was trimmed by 5 bases and the J gene end by 0 bases; junction bases not matched to a gene: 10. The CDR3 protein is CASSLAGGLEISTDTQYF. The CDR3 DNA follows: TGTGCCAGCAGTCTAGCGGGAGGCCTCGAAATTAGCACAGATACGCAGTATTTT.

The gene calls are TRBV7-3 and TRBJ1-2; D is ambiguous. The CDR3 is 15 amino acids. The ends were cut back, 5 bases at V and 2 bases at J, with 15 bases in the middle. CDR1 SGHTA and CDR2 FQGTGA come from the germline V gene. This CDR3 is CASSPQTGKNYGYTF. The CDR3 DNA is TGTGCCAGCAGCCCCCAGACGGGGAAGAACTATGGCTACACCTTC.

This clonotype was detected only a few times. The chain joins TRBV7-6 to TRBJ2-3; D gene uncertain. The CDR3 contains 15 residues. V gave up 1 base and J gave up 4 bases, with 12 bases separating them. Looked up from germline, CDR1 is SGHVS and CDR2 is FNYEAQ. The CDR3 nucleotides are TGTGCCAGCAGCTTAGGGGTGTTTGATTCAGATACGCAGTATTTT. Translated, it gives CASSLGVFDSDTQYF.

This chain uses TRBV20-1 with TRBJ1-2; D call uncertain. Germline V gene lookup returns CDR1 DFQATT and CDR2 SNEGSKA (reference sequence). The CDR3 length is 15 residues. V was trimmed by 0 bases and J by 4 bases, leaving 15 bases between them. For the CDR3, the DNA is TGCAGTGCTAGAGATTGGGCCGCCGAACCCTATGGCTACACCTTC. This codes for CSARDWAAEPYGYTF.

The chain joins TRBV20-1 to TRBJ1-5; TRBD1 matches at 10 bases. This CDR3 region has 15 residues. Germline V gene sequence: CDR1 DFQATT, CDR2 SNEGSKA (reference sequence). Trimming cost V 6 bases and J 2 bases; bases outside gene matches: 7. This CDR3 is CSAGGDRGGNQPQHF. CDR3 in DNA: TGCAGTGCGGGGGGGGACAGGGGTGGCAATCAGCCCCAGCATTTT.

The V call is TRBV28, the J call TRBJ2-3; 11 nucleotides agree with TRBD2. Looked up from germline, CDR1 is MDHEN and CDR2 is SYDVKM. V lost 10 bases and J lost 2; bases outside the gene matches: 5. The CDR3 extends over 14 amino acids. The CDR3 here is CATTTSGTTDTQYF. As DNA, the CDR3 is TGTGCCACTACGACTAGCGGGACCACAGATACGCAGTATTTT. The full variable domain, with the rest looked up from reference TRBV28 and TRBJ2-3, is DVKVTQSSRYLVKRTGEKVFLECVQDMDHENMFWYRQDPGLGLRLIYFSYDVKMKEKGDIPEGYSVSREKKERFSLILESASTNQTSMYLCATTTSGTTDTQYFGPGTRLTVL.

This clonotype was observed a handful of times. The chain recombines TRBV7-2 with TRBJ2-2; the D is unclear. V shed 1 base and J shed 4 bases, with 10 bases lying between them. This CDR3 has 15 amino acids. The germline gives CDR1 SGHTA, CDR2 FQGNSA. CDR3 amino acids: CASSLDGSRTGELFF. The DNA of the CDR3 is TGTGCCAGCAGCTTAGACGGGTCGCGCACCGGGGAGCTGTTTTTT.

This clonotype was counted between two and nine times. This rearrangement joins TRBV9 to TRBJ1-2, with unresolved D. Trimming stripped 3 bases from V and 4 bases from J, with 25 bases between. Germline values: CDR1 SGDLS, CDR2 YYNGEE. The CDR3 runs to 18 residues. The CDR3 loop is CASSGAPKRIGSVYGYTF. The CDR3 DNA is TGTGCCAGCAGCGGGGCCCCGAAGAGGATCGGATCCGTCTATGGCTACACCTTC.

This clonotype occurred many times. V and J are TRBV11-2 and TRBJ2-2; TRBD2 might be the D (6 bases). There are 15 residues in the CDR3. Germline CDR1 reads SGHAT; CDR2 reads FQNNGV. Trimming stripped 8 bases from V and 0 bases from J, with 13 bases between. The CDR3 loop is CASRPGTANTGELFF. The CDR3 coding sequence is TGTGCCAGCCGACCCGGGACTGCGAACACCGGGGAGCTGTTTTTT.

This clonotype was counted between two and nine times. The chain employs TRBV4-1 and TRBJ2-7; the match to TRBD1 covers 10 bases. This CDR3 is 15 amino acids long. The germline CDR1 and CDR2 sequences are MGHRA and YSYEKL. Trimming at V came to 1 base and at J to 2 bases, leaving 2 bases not matched to a gene. In DNA, the CDR3 is TGCGCCAGCAGCCAAGGGGACAGGGGACCCTACGAGCAGTACTTC. It yields the protein CASSQGDRGPYEQYF.

V gene TRBV12-3 or TRBV12-4 combines with J gene TRBJ2-1; weak D call: TRBD1 (6 bases). V lost 4 bases and J 13 bases, leaving 14 bases between the germline ends. CDR3 size: 12 residues. The CDR3 loop reads CASSYGGVDQFF. CDR3 bases: TGTGCCAGCAGTTATGGGGGCGTGGATCAGTTCTTC.

V is TRBV14 and J is TRBJ2-6, with D possibly being TRBD1 (5 bases). V lost 2 bases to trimming and J lost 0 bases, with 14 bases between them. Germline V gene lookup returns CDR1 SGHDN and CDR2 FVKESK. CDR3 length: 18 residues. The CDR3: CASSQYRSFSSGANVLTF. For the CDR3, the DNA is TGTGCCAGCAGCCAATACAGGTCTTTTAGCTCTGGGGCCAACGTCCTGACTTTC.

This clonotype appeared many times. V and J are TRBV7-9 and TRBJ2-7; 8 nucleotides align to TRBD1. The CDR3 is made up of 15 amino acids. From germline, CDR1 is SEHNR and CDR2 FQNEAQ (reference sequence). V lost 1 base to trimming and J lost 6 bases; unmatched junction nucleotides: 8. The DNA of the CDR3 is TGTGCCAGCAGCTTAGAAGGACAGGGTCGGAGCGAGCAGTACTTC. Encoded protein: CASSLEGQGRSEQYF.